This T cell receptor beta chain came from a study of cytomegalovirus exposure and HLA in healthy donors. Generated by immunoSEQ multiplex PCR, the TCRdb table keeps only in-frame clones and is missing some. Of more than 200,000 clones listed, roughly 87% are singletons. Germline V CDR1 and CDR2: LNHNV, YYDKDF (reference sequence). The CDR3 extends over 14 amino acids. V was trimmed by 0 bases and J by 4 bases, leaving 9 bases between them. The donors were part of the validation cohort, which consisted of roughly 120 subjects and was separate from the first cohort of 600 to 850 subjects. The sample holds a few counts of this clone.

This clonotype was sampled from a man aged 18 to 29 in good health and CMV-seropositive. This sequence joins TRBV15 and TRBJ1-2; a weak D match, TRBD1 (5 bases). Sequenced material: PBMCs. CDR3: CATSRDRTLYGYTF. The CDR3 region has the DNA TGTGCCACCAGCAGAGATAGGACACTCTATGGCTACACCTTC.